This entry lists 17 T cell receptor beta chains sequenced from one sample in a study of PD-L1 blockade in urothelial cancer. Clones were read by immunoSEQ multiplex PCR, and TCRdb kept only the in-frame ones, dropping some. The sample has more than 65,000 clones; around 87% are singletons. The material was PBMCs, obtained around atezolizumab (anti-PD-L1) treatment. The receptors come from a woman between 70 and 85 years old with urothelial cancer.

The CDR3 loop is CASSQTGDSTDTQYF. As DNA, the CDR3 is TGTGCCAGCAGCCAAACGGGGGATAGCACAGATACGCAGTATTTT. J is TRBJ2-3 and V is TRBV7-7, with TRBD2 as a possible D gene (6 bases). Trimming removed 5 bases from V and 0 bases from J, with 12 bases in between. CDR1 and CDR2 (germline): SSHAT, FNYEAQ (reference sequence). The CDR3 contains 15 residues.

The chain carries TRBV4-1 and TRBJ2-2; the match to TRBD1 covers 9 bases. After removal of 2 bases from V and 6 bases from J, the junction contained 10 bases not matched to a gene. From germline, CDR1 is MGHRA and CDR2 YSYEKL. The CDR3 is 17 amino acids. CDR3 nucleotides: TGCGCCAGCAGCCAAACTGACAGGGGGGTAAAGTCCGGGGAGCTGTTTTTT. Translated: CASSQTDRGVKSGELFF.

The chain recombines TRBV5-6 with TRBJ1-5, with 8 bases aligning to TRBD1. Looked up from germline, CDR1 is SGHDT and CDR2 is YYEEEE. This CDR3 region has 15 residues. V trimming: 4 bases; J trimming: 7 bases; junction bases outside the gene matches: 10. The CDR3 coding sequence is TGTGCCAGCAGCACCTACAGGGGGAAGGCGCAGCCCCAGCATTTT. It translates to CASSTYRGKAQPQHF. Based on the CDR3 plus reference TRBV5-6 and TRBJ1-5, the full variable domain is DAGVTQSPTHLIKTRGQQVTLRCSPKSGHDTVSWYQQALGQGPQFIFQYYEEEERQRGNFPDRFSGHQFPNYSSELNVNALLLGDSALYLCASSTYRGKAQPQHFGDGTRLSIL.

This clone has a handful of counts. The chain is built from TRBV30 and TRBJ2-3; D gene ambiguous. CDR1 is GTSNPN and CDR2 is SVGIG in the germline V gene (reference sequence). V lost 4 bases, J lost 6 bases, and 8 bases lay in between. This CDR3 is 11 amino acids long. The CDR3: CAWTHSDTQYF. Written as DNA, the CDR3 is TGTGCCTGGACCCACTCCGATACGCAGTATTTT. The variable domain in full, completed from reference TRBV30 and TRBJ2-3, reads SQTIHQWPATLVQPVGSPLSLECTVEGTSNPNLYWYRQAAGRGLQLLFYSVGIGQISSEVPQNLSASRPQDRQFILSSKKLLLSDSGFYLCAWTHSDTQYFGPGTRLTVL.

The chain carries TRBV10-2 and TRBJ2-1; no firm D call. The germline CDR1 and CDR2 sequences are WSHSY and SAAADI. Trimming stripped 3 bases from V and 10 bases from J, with 10 bases between. The CDR3 is 12 amino acids. The CDR3 nucleotides read TGCGCCAGCAGTGATATCTGGAGCGAGCAGTTCTTC. Its translation: CASSDIWSEQFF.

The rearrangement uses TRBV29-1 and TRBJ2-2; D perhaps matches TRBD2 (6 bases). V was trimmed by 7 bases and J by 2 bases, leaving 17 bases between them. CDR3 size: 15 residues. Per germline, CDR1 SQVTM and CDR2 ANQGSEA. CDR3 coding DNA: TGCAGCGGTTCATCGTGGGCGGGAAACACCGGGGAGCTGTTTTTT. This translates into CSGSSWAGNTGELFF.

This clone came up once. V and J are TRBV19 and TRBJ2-7; TRBD2 matches at 12 bases. The trim removed 3 bases at V and 4 bases at J, leaving 4 bases unmatched. This CDR3 is built from 15 residues. Germline CDR1 LNHDA, CDR2 SQIVND (reference sequence). Here the CDR3 DNA reads TGTGCCAGTAGTATTAGACTAGCGGGAGTTTACGAGCAGTACTTC. Amino acids: CASSIRLAGVYEQYF. Together with reference TRBV19 and TRBJ2-7, the CDR3 gives the full variable domain: DGGITQSPKYLFRKEGQNVTLSCEQNLNHDAMYWYRQDPGQGLRLIYYSQIVNDFQKGDIAEGYSVSREKKESFPLTVTSAQKNPTAFYLCASSIRLAGVYEQYFGPGTRLTVT.

A single count supports this clone. The germline gene is not matched at one end of the junction; a read error may be the cause. The V and J genes are TRBV5-3 and TRBJ1-4, with 9 bases matching TRBD1. TRBV5-3 is recorded as an ORF, its role being uncertain. The CDR3 extends over 13 amino acids. This CDR3 reads CARKVGPQGAKSF. The CDR3 nucleotides read TGTGCCCGTAAGGTTGGTCCACAGGGGGCTAAATCCTTT.

This clone was found once. V gene TRBV6-5 combines with J gene TRBJ1-1, with D uncertain. The V gene lost 0 bases and the J gene lost 5 bases, with 16 bases spanning the gap. CDR3 size: 16 residues. CDR1 and CDR2 (germline): MNHEY, SVGAGI. The CDR3, as DNA: TGTGCCAGCAGTTACTCCGGCGGTCCCATTACTACTGAAGCTTTCTTT. Translating gives CASSYSGGPITTEAFF.

This chain joins TRBV5-1 and TRBJ1-1, with D possibly matching TRBD1 (5 bases). CDR3 size: 16 residues. The V end lost 4 bases, the J end lost 4 bases, and 20 bases lay between the germline ends. CDR1 and CDR2 from the germline V gene are SGHRS and YFSETQ. This chain's CDR3 is CASSPRFSTQGTEAFF. The CDR3 bases are TGCGCCAGCAGCCCCCGTTTTTCCACCCAGGGCACTGAAGCTTTCTTT.

This clone was recorded once. J is TRBJ2-1 and V is TRBV5-1; possible D gene TRBD1, 6 bases. Trimming removed 0 bases from V and 8 bases from J, with 15 bases in between. The germline CDR1 and CDR2 sequences are SGHRS and YFSETQ. The CDR3 is 15 residues long. CDR3 amino acids: CASSLDRARFDEQFF. The CDR3 DNA reads TGCGCCAGCAGCTTGGACAGGGCCCGATTCGATGAGCAGTTCTTC.

The chain links TRBV5-4 to TRBJ2-1; a weak D match, TRBD2 (6 bases). This CDR3 has 18 residues. Deletions cut 6 bases from V and 2 bases from J, with 24 bases between. Germline V gene lookup returns CDR1 SGHNT and CDR2 YYREEE (reference sequence). CDR3 bases: TGTGCCAGCAACCAGGGCGGGGAACGGGCAACGGCCTACAATGAGCAGTTCTTC. The encoded protein is CASNQGGERATAYNEQFF.

The V call is TRBV6-6, the J call TRBJ1-5, with 7 bases identical to TRBD1. The CDR3 runs to 16 residues. Germline values: CDR1 MNHNY, CDR2 SVGAGI (reference sequence). With 2 bases clipped from V and 1 base from J, the junction kept 5 bases outside the gene matches. The CDR3 reads CASSYGAQGSNQPQHF. The CDR3 DNA is TGTGCCAGCAGTTACGGGGCACAGGGGAGCAATCAGCCCCAGCATTTT.

The gene calls are TRBV6-1 and TRBJ1-4, with unresolved D. There are 13 residues in the CDR3. V lost 7 bases to trimming and J lost 5 bases, with 11 bases between them. Germline V gene data show CDR1 as MNHNS and CDR2 as SASEGT. CDR3 loop: CASTMTGNEKLFF. In DNA form, the CDR3 reads TGTGCCAGCACTATGACCGGGAATGAAAAACTGTTTTTT.

The chain employs TRBV2 and TRBJ1-2; D remains unclear. This CDR3 comprises 15 residues. V lost 9 bases and J 2 bases, leaving 19 bases between the germline ends. Germline V gene data show CDR1 as SNHLY and CDR2 as FYNNEI. The CDR3 sequence is CASSLGRARNYGYTF. As DNA, the CDR3 is TGTGCCAGTTCTCTGGGTCGAGCGAGAAACTATGGCTACACCTTC. The full variable domain, in which reference TRBV2 and TRBJ1-2 provide the parts outside the CDR3, is EPEVTQTPSHQVTQMGQEVILRCVPISNHLYFYWYRQILGQKVEFLVSFYNNEISEKSEIFDDQFSVERPDGSNFTLKIRSTKLEDSAMYFCASSLGRARNYGYTFGSGTRLTVV.

This chain joins TRBV19 and TRBJ1-1, with unresolved D. Trimming cost V 5 bases and J 1 base, with 14 bases left between them. The CDR3 is 15 residues long. Germline V gene lookup returns CDR1 LNHDA and CDR2 SQIVND (reference sequence). The CDR3 protein is CASSRHVLTNTEAFF. In nucleotides, the CDR3 is TGTGCCAGTAGTCGACATGTCCTGACGAACACTGAAGCTTTCTTT. Using reference TRBV19 and TRBJ1-1 for the parts outside the CDR3, the full variable domain is DGGITQSPKYLFRKEGQNVTLSCEQNLNHDAMYWYRQDPGQGLRLIYYSQIVNDFQKGDIAEGYSVSREKKESFPLTVTSAQKNPTAFYLCASSRHVLTNTEAFFGQGTRLTVV.

The V and J genes are TRBV5-4 and TRBJ2-1; maybe TRBD2 (10 bases). There are 19 residues in the CDR3. CDR1 SGHNT and CDR2 YYREEE come from the germline V gene (reference sequence). V dropped 4 bases and J dropped 5 bases, with 28 bases sitting between them. This CDR3 reads CASSKDRGVAGGPHNEQFF. The DNA of the CDR3 is TGTGCCAGCAGCAAAGACAGGGGGGTAGCGGGAGGACCCCACAATGAGCAGTTCTTC.